This TCR beta chain was recorded in a study of T-cell reconstitution after alpha-beta-depleted transplantation in children. This clonotype was seen ten or more times. Unique molecular identifiers were incorporated into the prepared TCRbeta library. In TCRdb, the PCR reads were re-called with MiXCR into one record per CDR3 protein. The data show around 600,000 distinct CDR3 sequences, 16% seen once. V lost 3 bases and J lost 7, with 12 bases in between. CDR3 length: 13 residues. The source is a human donor who donated a stem cell graft to a child with acute myeloid leukemia. V usage is TRBV12-3 or TRBV12-4 and J usage is TRBJ1-2; D call uncertain. Sequenced material: PBMCs from the stem cell graft donor, taken from the stem cell graft. DNA of the CDR3: TGTGCCAGCAGTTTTGGTTCGGTGCGTGGCTACACCTTC. Protein product: CASSFGSVRGYTF.